Shown below are 4 T cell receptor beta chains from a single sample sequenced in a study of CD8 T cells in Susac syndrome. When the RNA was reverse transcribed, random hexamers were used with an input of roughly 0.5 to 1 ug. TCRdb re-analysed the immunoSEQ multiplex PCR reads in MiXCR, keeping a single row per CDR3 protein. The repertoire holds 150,000 to 200,000 distinct CDR3 sequences, with approximately 93% as singletons. Sequencing was done on a sample of CD4+ T cells from PBMCs. The receptors shown here come from a human donor in good health.

V is TRBV7-9 and J is TRBJ2-2; no clear D gene. The CDR3 sequence is 14 residues long. Germline values: CDR1 SEHNR, CDR2 FQNEAQ (reference sequence). Between the trimmed V and J ends, which lost 8 bases and 0 bases, there was a span of 10 bases. The CDR3 region has the DNA TGTGCCAGCCTCCCAGGCGCGAACACCGGGGAGCTGTTTTTT. Protein product: CASLPGANTGELFF.

The chain employs TRBV2 and TRBJ1-5, with a possible D match to TRBD1 (5 bases). The germline V gene has CDR1 SNHLY and CDR2 FYNNEI. This CDR3 region has 14 residues. Trimming took 4 bases from V and 2 from J, leaving 9 bases between them. The CDR3 sequence is CASSVTGGNQPQHF. The DNA of the CDR3 is TGTGCCAGCAGTGTAACGGGGGGCAATCAGCCCCAGCATTTT.

This rearrangement joins TRBV27 to TRBJ1-2; a possible D gene is TRBD1 (5 bases). Germline V lookup: CDR1 MNHEY, CDR2 SMNVEV (reference sequence). The V gene lost 6 bases and the J gene lost 8 bases, with 22 bases spanning the gap. The CDR3 totals 15 residues. The CDR3 loop is CASSRAGEGLRGYTF. CDR3 nucleotide sequence: TGTGCCAGCAGCAGGGCCGGGGAGGGGCTGCGGGGCTACACCTTC.

The chain has TRBV5-1 and TRBJ2-1; TRBD2 matches at 12 bases. Germline V lookup: CDR1 SGHRS, CDR2 YFSETQ. Trimming removed 6 bases from V and 4 bases from J; junction bases left unmatched: 8. The CDR3 is 16 amino acids. The CDR3 spells CASKVTTSGGYNEQFF. The CDR3 nucleotides read TGCGCCAGCAAGGTTACGACTAGCGGGGGTTACAATGAGCAGTTCTTC.